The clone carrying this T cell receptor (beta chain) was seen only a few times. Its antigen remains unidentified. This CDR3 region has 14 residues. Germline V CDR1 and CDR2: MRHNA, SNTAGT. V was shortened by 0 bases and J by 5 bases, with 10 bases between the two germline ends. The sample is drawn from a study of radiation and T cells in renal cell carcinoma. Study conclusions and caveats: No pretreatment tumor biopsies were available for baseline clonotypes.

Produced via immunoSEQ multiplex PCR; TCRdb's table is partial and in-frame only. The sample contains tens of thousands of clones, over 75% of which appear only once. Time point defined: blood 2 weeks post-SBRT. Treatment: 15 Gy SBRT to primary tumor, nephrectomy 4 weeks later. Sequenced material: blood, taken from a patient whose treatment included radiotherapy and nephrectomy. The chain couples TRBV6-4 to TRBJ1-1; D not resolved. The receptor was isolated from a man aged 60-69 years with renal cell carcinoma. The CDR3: CASSDSSLGTEAFF. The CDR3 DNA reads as TGTGCCAGCAGTGACTCATCGTTGGGGACTGAAGCTTTCTTT.